This T cell receptor beta chain was obtained from a study of blood T cells in healthy people across ages. Study information: Template switching retrieved approximately one barcoded beta molecule for each two T cells.

About this clonotype itself: What it binds is unknown.

Ten milliliters was the volume of peripheral blood drawn from each donor. Primers used in a second PCR of about 7 to 12 cycles were a sample-barcoded 5' primer and a J-beta primer mix. A template-switch adaptor containing 12 random nucleotides labeled each cDNA molecule. TCRdb reprocessed the 5' RACE reads with MiXCR, giving one entry per CDR3 protein. The table includes 650,000 to 1,000,000 distinct CDR3 sequences, 35% to 50% detected once. Findings of the study overall: Significant beta diversity loss was already apparent by age approximately 40, declining roughly linearly.

Sequencing was done on a sample of blood. This sequence originates from an older man in good health.

DNA for the CDR3: TGTGCCAGCAGCTGGGGGAACTCTGGGGCCAACGTCCTGACTTTC. It specifies CASSWGNSGANVLTF. This chain links TRBV6-2 or TRBV6-3 with TRBJ2-6; D possibly uses TRBD1 or TRBD2 (5 bases each). Per germline, CDR1 MNHEY and CDR2 SVGEGT. With 6 bases removed from V and 0 bases from J, the gap between germline ends came to 9 bases. The CDR3 sequence is 15 residues long.